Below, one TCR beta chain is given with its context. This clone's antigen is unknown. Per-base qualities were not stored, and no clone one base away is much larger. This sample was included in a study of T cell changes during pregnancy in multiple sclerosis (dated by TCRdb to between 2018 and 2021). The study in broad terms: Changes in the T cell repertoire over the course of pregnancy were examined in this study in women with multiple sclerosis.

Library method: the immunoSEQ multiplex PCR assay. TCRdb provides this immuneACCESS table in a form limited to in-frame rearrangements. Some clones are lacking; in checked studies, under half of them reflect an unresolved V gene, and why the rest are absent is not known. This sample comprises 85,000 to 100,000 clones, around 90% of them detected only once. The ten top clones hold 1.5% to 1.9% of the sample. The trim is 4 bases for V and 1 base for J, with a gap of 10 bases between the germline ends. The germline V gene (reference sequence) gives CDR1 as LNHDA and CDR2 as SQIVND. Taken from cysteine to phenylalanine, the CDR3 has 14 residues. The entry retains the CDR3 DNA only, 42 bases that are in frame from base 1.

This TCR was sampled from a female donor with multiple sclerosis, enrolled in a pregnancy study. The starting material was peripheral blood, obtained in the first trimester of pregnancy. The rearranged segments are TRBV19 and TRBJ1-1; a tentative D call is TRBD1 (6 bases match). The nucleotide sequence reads TGTGCCAGTAGTAAAAACAGGGAGAACACTGAAGCTTTCTTT. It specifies CASSKNRENTEAFF.